The T cell receptor beta chain under discussion was sequenced for a study of CD8 T cells in ankylosing spondylitis. The CDR3 covers 14 residues. V shed 5 bases and J 5 bases; nucleotides not matched to a gene: 9. The germline V gene encodes CDR1 MNHEY and CDR2 SMNVEV (reference sequence). This clonotype was observed a handful of times. TCRdb itself ran the 5' RACE reads through MiXCR, one entry per CDR3 protein. Here the sample spans approximately 260,000 distinct CDR3 sequences, 18% being singletons. Sequences were obtained from blood, either unsorted or a sorted T cell fraction (not recorded which). This chain connects TRBV27 to TRBJ2-7; 7 bases line up with TRBD1. The TCR originated in a male donor with ankylosing spondylitis or in good health (not recorded which). Written as DNA, the CDR3 is TGTGCCAGCAGTCTAACGACAGGGCGGAACGAGCAGTACTTC. Its translation is CASSLTTGRNEQYF.